The text below deals with one T cell receptor beta chain. The antigen is not known. MiXCR, run by TCRdb on the 5' RACE reads, gives a single entry per CDR3 protein. Here the sample spans around 52,000 distinct CDR3 sequences, approximately 10% being singletons. The data belong to a study of early T cells in non-severe SARS-CoV-2 infection. The wider study: Bulk RNA taken from unsorted whole blood was sequenced, leaving chains unpaired.

Findings and limits, study-wide: Comparison of clonotypes with VDJdb favored anti-spike CD8 responses while missing private and CD4 specificities.

Trimming shortened V by 7 bases and J by 4 bases, and 16 bases separated the two germline ends. CDR3 size: 15 residues. Germline V lookup: CDR1 SEHNR, CDR2 FQNEAQ (reference sequence). The sample taken for sequencing was whole blood. This receptor was taken from an adult who was a healthcare worker with PCR-confirmed SARS-CoV-2 infection or an uninfected control (not recorded which). This sequence joins TRBV7-9 and TRBJ2-2; tentatively, D is TRBD1 (6 bases). CDR3 amino acids: CASTPRGSPTGELFF. In DNA form, the CDR3 reads TGTGCCAGCACCCCTAGGGGGAGCCCCACCGGGGAGCTGTTTTTT. The full variable domain, completed using reference TRBV7-9 and TRBJ2-2, is DTGVSQNPRHKITKRGQNVTFRCDPISEHNRLYWYRQTLGQGPEFLTYFQNEAQLEKSRLLSDRFSAERPKGSFSTLEIQRTEQGDSAMYLCASTPRGSPTGELFFGEGSRLTVL.